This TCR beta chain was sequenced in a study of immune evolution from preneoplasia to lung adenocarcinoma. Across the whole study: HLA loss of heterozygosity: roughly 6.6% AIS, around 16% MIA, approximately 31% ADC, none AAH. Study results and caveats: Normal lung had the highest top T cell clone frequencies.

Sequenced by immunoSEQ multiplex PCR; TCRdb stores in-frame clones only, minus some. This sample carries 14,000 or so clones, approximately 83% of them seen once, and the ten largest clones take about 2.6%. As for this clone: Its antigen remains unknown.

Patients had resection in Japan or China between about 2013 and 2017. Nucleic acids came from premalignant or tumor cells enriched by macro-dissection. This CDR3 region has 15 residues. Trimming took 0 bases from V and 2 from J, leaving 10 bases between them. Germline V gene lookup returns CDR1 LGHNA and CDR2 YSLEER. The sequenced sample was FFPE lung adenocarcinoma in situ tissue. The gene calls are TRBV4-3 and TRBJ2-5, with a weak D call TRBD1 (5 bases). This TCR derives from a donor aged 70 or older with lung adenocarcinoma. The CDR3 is CASSQDGTGQETQYF. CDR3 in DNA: TGCGCCAGCAGCCAAGATGGAACAGGACAAGAGACCCAGTACTTC.